A single sample gave rise to the 28 T cell receptor beta chains below, sequenced in a study of Ad26.COV2.S vaccination and SARS-CoV-2 variants. The sample's treatment: 19 received Ad26.COV2.S at low or high dose, single or two shots; 5 received placebo; per-sample allocation not given. Sampling was performed 63 days after the first vaccine or placebo injection. Profiling relied on immunoSEQ multiplex PCR, and the TCRdb table lists in-frame clones only, not all of them. The sample has around 400,000 clones, about 91% seen once. The starting material was peripheral blood, obtained in a trial of Ad26.COV2.S vaccine versus placebo. Receptors originate from a person aged 18-65 years who received the Ad26.COV2.S COVID-19 vaccine or a placebo.

The gene calls are TRBV6-5 and TRBJ2-1; 11 bases are shared with TRBD2. This CDR3 comprises 16 residues. The germline V gene has CDR1 MNHEY and CDR2 SVGAGI. The junction had 4 bases not matched to a gene; V was cut back by 4 bases and J by 2 bases. CDR3 in DNA: TGTGCCAGCAGTTTCATAGCGGGAGGGCCCTACAATGAGCAGTTCTTC. This sequence encodes CASSFIAGGPYNEQFF.

The V and J genes are TRBV7-2 and TRBJ2-1; 8 nucleotides align to TRBD1. This CDR3 is built from 12 residues. CDR1 and CDR2 (germline): SGHTA, FQGNSA. Trimming took 5 bases from V and 11 from J; bases not matched to a gene: 5. CDR3 protein: CASSQGTGKQFF. In nucleotides, the CDR3 is TGTGCCAGCAGCCAAGGGACAGGTAAGCAGTTCTTC. Based on the CDR3 plus reference TRBV7-2 and TRBJ2-1, the full variable domain is GAGVSQSPSNKVTEKGKDVELRCDPISGHTALYWYRQSLGQGLEFLIYFQGNSAPDKSGLPSDRFSAERTGGSVSTLTIQRTQQEDSAVYLCASSQGTGKQFFGPGTRLTVL.

This chain connects TRBV7-8 to TRBJ2-1; 7 nucleotides align to TRBD2. Trimming took 2 bases from V and 4 from J; bases not matched to a gene: 11. Germline V gives CDR1 SGHVS, CDR2 FQNEAQ. The CDR3 has 17 amino acids. CDR3 DNA: TGTGCCAGCAGCTTATACAGTGAGGCTAGCGGTTACAATGAGCAGTTCTTC. Residues: CASSLYSEASGYNEQFF.

CDR3 nucleotide sequence: TGTGCCAGCAGCGTAGCCCCGACAGGGTCAGACTATGGCTACACCTTC. As protein: CASSVAPTGSDYGYTF. The chain joins TRBV9 to TRBJ1-2, with 7 bases that match TRBD1. Germline trimming cut 0 bases from V and 3 bases from J; bases unmatched to any gene: 8. Per the germline V gene, CDR1 is SGDLS and CDR2 is YYNGEE. The CDR3 contains 16 residues. The variable domain in full, completed from reference TRBV9 and TRBJ1-2, reads DSGVTQTPKHLITATGQRVTLRCSPRSGDLSVYWYQQSLDQGLQFLIQYYNGEERAKGNILERFSAQQFPDLHSELNLSSLELGDSALYFCASSVAPTGSDYGYTFGSGTRLTVV.

The rearrangement links TRBV24-1 to TRBJ2-5; D is uncertain. Germline V gives CDR1 KGHDR, CDR2 SFDVKD. V lost 4 bases and J lost 7, with 12 bases in between. The CDR3 runs to 13 residues. The CDR3 sequence is CATSELRWGTQYF. CDR3 in DNA: TGTGCCACCAGTGAGCTGAGGTGGGGGACCCAGTACTTC.

The rearrangement links TRBV5-1 to TRBJ1-1; possible D gene TRBD1, 5 bases. This CDR3 has 14 amino acids. CDR1 SGHRS and CDR2 YFSETQ come from the germline V gene. Trimming removed 2 bases at V and 4 bases at J, with 12 bases between. CDR3 residues: CASSLTAGGTEAFF. CDR3 sequence (DNA): TGCGCCAGCAGCTTAACGGCGGGGGGCACTGAAGCTTTCTTT.

V is TRBV5-1 and J is TRBJ1-1; D gene ambiguous. CDR1 is SGHRS and CDR2 is YFSETQ in the germline V gene. The V end lost 4 bases, the J end lost 0 bases, and 16 bases lay between the germline ends. This CDR3 has 16 residues. The CDR3 here is CASSAVAGVLNTEAFF. The CDR3 nucleotides read TGCGCCAGCAGCGCGGTTGCGGGAGTGCTGAACACTGAAGCTTTCTTT.

The chain couples TRBV28 to TRBJ2-7; 7 nucleotides align to TRBD1. Per the germline V gene, CDR1 is MDHEN and CDR2 is SYDVKM. The CDR3 consists of 14 residues. V gave up 7 bases and J gave up 3 bases; unmatched junction bases: 9. CDR3 protein: CASNQGTELYEQYF. In nucleotides, the CDR3 is TGTGCCAGCAACCAGGGGACAGAACTCTACGAGCAGTACTTC.

The V and J genes are TRBV30 and TRBJ2-3; D perhaps matches TRBD2 (6 bases). Germline CDR1 is GTSNPN and CDR2 is SVGIG (reference sequence). V shed 2 bases and J shed 4 bases, with 10 bases lying between them. This CDR3 contains 13 residues. The CDR3 bases are TGTGCCTGGAGTAGGCGGGAAGCAGATACGCAGTATTTT. This gives the protein CAWSRREADTQYF. The full variable domain, in which reference TRBV30 and TRBJ2-3 provide the parts outside the CDR3, is SQTIHQWPATLVQPVGSPLSLECTVEGTSNPNLYWYRQAAGRGLQLLFYSVGIGQISSEVPQNLSASRPQDRQFILSSKKLLLSDSGFYLCAWSRREADTQYFGPGTRLTVL.

This sequence joins TRBV18 and TRBJ2-7, with TRBD2 identical over 14 bases. The J segment lost 4 bases and the V segment lost 6 bases, leaving 11 bases of the junction unmatched. The germline V gene encodes CDR1 KGHSH and CDR2 LQKENI. CDR3 length equals 17 residues. As DNA, the CDR3 is TGTGCCAGCTCGCACATCTCCGGGACTAGCGGGAGTTACGAGCAGTACTTC. It translates to CASSHISGTSGSYEQYF.

V gene TRBV30 combines with J gene TRBJ1-1, with 7 bases aligning to TRBD1. CDR3 length equals 13 residues. Trimming removed 0 bases from V and 6 bases from J; junction bases left unmatched: 4. Germline V gene data show CDR1 as GTSNPN and CDR2 as SVGIG (reference sequence). In nucleotides, the CDR3 is TGTGCCTGGAGTGTACACAGGGGAGCTGAAGCTTTCTTT. Amino acids: CAWSVHRGAEAFF. Looking up the rest from reference TRBV30 and TRBJ1-1 gives the full variable domain: SQTIHQWPATLVQPVGSPLSLECTVEGTSNPNLYWYRQAAGRGLQLLFYSVGIGQISSEVPQNLSASRPQDRQFILSSKKLLLSDSGFYLCAWSVHRGAEAFFGQGTRLTVV.

The rearrangement uses TRBV4-1 and TRBJ2-2; 13 bases map to TRBD2. This CDR3 spans 16 amino acids. Germline-derived CDR1 and CDR2 are MGHRA and YSYEKL. With 3 bases clipped from V and 7 bases from J, the junction kept 5 bases outside the gene matches. Here the CDR3 DNA reads TGCGCCAGCAGCCACGGACTAGCGGGAGTTGGCGGGGAGCTGTTTTTT. Translation gives CASSHGLAGVGGELFF.

The chain carries TRBV6-5 and TRBJ1-5; a weak D match, TRBD1 (6 bases). The CDR3 sequence is 14 residues long. Trimming stripped 7 bases from V and 4 bases from J, with 14 bases between. Germline loops: CDR1 MNHEY, CDR2 SVGAGI. The CDR3 reads CASTIYRVNQPQHF. The CDR3 nucleotides read TGTGCCAGCACCATCTACAGGGTAAATCAGCCCCAGCATTTT.

The rearrangement links TRBV27 to TRBJ1-1, with 9 nucleotides matching TRBD1. With V trimmed by 5 bases and J by 5 bases, 6 bases remained unmatched. CDR3 length: 14 amino acids. Germline V gives CDR1 MNHEY, CDR2 SMNVEV (reference sequence). The CDR3 sequence is CASSRQTGGTEAFF. For the CDR3, the DNA is TGTGCCAGCAGTAGACAGACAGGGGGAACTGAAGCTTTCTTT.

This chain joins TRBV19 and TRBJ2-1, with TRBD2 as a possible D gene (6 bases). Germline V gene lookup returns CDR1 LNHDA and CDR2 SQIVND (reference sequence). V dropped 5 bases and J dropped 8 bases, with 13 bases sitting between them. This CDR3 has 13 amino acids. CDR3 sequence reads: CASSLLARDEQFF. Here the CDR3 DNA reads TGTGCCAGTAGTCTACTAGCACGAGATGAGCAGTTCTTC.

This chain uses TRBV7-8 with TRBJ2-1, with TRBD2 matching over 11 bases. Germline values: CDR1 SGHVS, CDR2 FQNEAQ. The CDR3 length is 17 residues. J gave up 0 bases and V 3 bases, and 4 bases lay outside the gene matches. The CDR3 DNA reads TGTGCCAGCAGCTTTACTAGCGGGAGTAGCTCCTACAATGAGCAGTTCTTC. It yields the protein CASSFTSGSSSYNEQFF. The variable domain in full, completed from reference TRBV7-8 and TRBJ2-1, reads GAGVSQSPRYKVAKRGQDVALRCDPISGHVSLFWYQQALGQGPEFLTYFQNEAQLDKSGLPSDRFFAERPEGSVSTLKIQRTQQEDSAVYLCASSFTSGSSSYNEQFFGPGTRLTVL.

The chain couples TRBV19 to TRBJ1-1; possibly TRBD1 for D (5 bases). The length of the CDR3 is 15 residues. V was trimmed by 7 bases and J by 3 bases, leaving 18 bases between them. The germline V gene has CDR1 LNHDA and CDR2 SQIVND (reference sequence). CDR3 nucleotide sequence: TGTGCCAGTATCCCATCTGCGGGGGACGACACTGAAGCTTTCTTT. Protein: CASIPSAGDDTEAFF.

This rearrangement joins TRBV4-3 to TRBJ1-2; D is perhaps TRBD1 (5 bases). From germline, CDR1 is LGHNA and CDR2 YSLEER. The CDR3 totals 16 residues. V lost 2 bases and J 5 bases, leaving 18 bases between the germline ends. CDR3 amino acids: CASSQSFRGARYGYTF. CDR3 nucleotides: TGCGCCAGCAGCCAATCTTTTCGCGGGGCTCGGTATGGCTACACCTTC.

The chain couples TRBV25-1 to TRBJ2-1; 14 bases fit TRBD2. Germline loops: CDR1 MGHDK, CDR2 SYGVNS. V lost 5 bases to trimming and J lost 9 bases; unmatched junction nucleotides: 6. The CDR3 contains 15 residues. CDR3 amino acids: CASSKTSGRDGEQFF. The CDR3 DNA sequence: TGTGCCAGCAGTAAGACTAGCGGGAGGGATGGTGAGCAGTTCTTC.

The V call is TRBV5-1, the J call TRBJ2-3, with no clear D. The CDR3 contains 14 residues. Trimming cost V 4 bases and J 2 bases, with 11 bases left between them. Germline values: CDR1 SGHRS, CDR2 YFSETQ. The CDR3 sequence is CASSPMAFTDTQYF. CDR3 coding DNA: TGCGCCAGCAGCCCAATGGCGTTCACAGATACGCAGTATTTT.

V and J are TRBV5-4 and TRBJ2-2; 9 nucleotides match TRBD2. Germline CDR1 is SGHNT and CDR2 is YYREEE (reference sequence). Trimming cost V 5 bases and J 1 base; bases outside gene matches: 3. The CDR3 length is 15 residues. DNA for the CDR3: TGTGCCAGCAGTTTTAGCGGGGGGAACACCGGGGAGCTGTTTTTT. The encoded protein is CASSFSGGNTGELFF.

The chain employs TRBV11-2 and TRBJ2-3, with TRBD1 matching over 9 bases. The V gene's germline CDR1 is SGHAT and CDR2 FQNNGV. This CDR3 is built from 15 residues. Unmatched junction bases numbered 1, after V lost 3 bases and J lost 0 bases. This chain's CDR3 is CASSFGTGSTDTQYF. The CDR3 DNA follows: TGTGCCAGCAGCTTCGGGACAGGGAGCACAGATACGCAGTATTTT.

The V and J genes are TRBV6-5 and TRBJ2-5, with D tentatively TRBD2 (5 bases). This CDR3 is 14 amino acids long. The V end lost 7 bases, the J end lost 2 bases, and 14 bases lay between the germline ends. Germline CDR1 and CDR2: MNHEY and SVGAGI. The CDR3 here is CASNPGGAQETQYF. The CDR3 DNA is TGTGCCAGCAATCCAGGAGGAGCTCAAGAGACCCAGTACTTC.

This clone was seen a single time. This chain connects TRBV10-3 to TRBJ2-5; 11 nucleotides align to TRBD2. CDR3 length: 19 amino acids. The germline gives CDR1 ENHRY, CDR2 SYGVKD. V lost 5 bases and J lost 1; bases outside the gene matches: 15. As DNA, the CDR3 is TGTGCCATCAGTTTCTCCGGGACTAGCGGACCGTTGCCCCAAGAGACCCAGTACTTC. Its translation is CAISFSGTSGPLPQETQYF.

V and J are TRBV1 and TRBJ1-1. TRBV1 is assigned pseudogene status. This CDR3 is built from 14 residues. In DNA, the CDR3 is TGCACCAGCAGCCAAGACAGAGCGATCTTAGAAGCTTTCTTT. Protein sequence: CTSSQDRAILEAFF.

The chain employs TRBV9 and TRBJ2-2, with D perhaps given as TRBD1 or TRBD2 (5 bases each). V was pared by 0 bases and J by 2 bases, with 8 bases between. Looked up from germline, CDR1 is SGDLS and CDR2 is YYNGEE. The CDR3 extends over 15 amino acids. CDR3 sequence reads: CASSVGGDNTGELFF. For the CDR3, the DNA is TGTGCCAGCAGCGTAGGAGGGGATAACACCGGGGAGCTGTTTTTT.

This chain connects TRBV15 to TRBJ2-4; D unresolved. Per the germline V gene, CDR1 is LNHNV and CDR2 is YYDKDF (reference sequence). This CDR3 has 18 amino acids. With 0 bases removed from V and 1 base from J, the gap between germline ends came to 16 bases. CDR3: CATSRDFGTLEAKNIQYF. CDR3 sequence (DNA): TGTGCCACCAGCAGAGATTTCGGTACCCTTGAGGCCAAAAACATTCAGTACTTC. Full variable domain (remainder filled in from reference TRBV15 and TRBJ2-4): DAMVIQNPRYQVTQFGKPVTLSCSQTLNHNVMYWYQQKSSQAPKLLFHYYDKDFNNEADTPDNFQSRRPNTSFCFLDIRSPGLGDTAMYLCATSRDFGTLEAKNIQYFGAGTRLSVL.

This clone came up once. The V call is TRBV5-5, the J call TRBJ2-1; D is uncertain. V was pared by 3 bases and J by 15 bases, with 16 bases between. CDR3 length equals 12 residues. Germline CDR1 reads SGHKS; CDR2 reads YYEKEE (reference sequence). This chain's CDR3 is CASSSESRLVFF. For the CDR3, the DNA is TGTGCCAGCAGCTCTGAGAGCAGGTTGGTGTTCTTC.